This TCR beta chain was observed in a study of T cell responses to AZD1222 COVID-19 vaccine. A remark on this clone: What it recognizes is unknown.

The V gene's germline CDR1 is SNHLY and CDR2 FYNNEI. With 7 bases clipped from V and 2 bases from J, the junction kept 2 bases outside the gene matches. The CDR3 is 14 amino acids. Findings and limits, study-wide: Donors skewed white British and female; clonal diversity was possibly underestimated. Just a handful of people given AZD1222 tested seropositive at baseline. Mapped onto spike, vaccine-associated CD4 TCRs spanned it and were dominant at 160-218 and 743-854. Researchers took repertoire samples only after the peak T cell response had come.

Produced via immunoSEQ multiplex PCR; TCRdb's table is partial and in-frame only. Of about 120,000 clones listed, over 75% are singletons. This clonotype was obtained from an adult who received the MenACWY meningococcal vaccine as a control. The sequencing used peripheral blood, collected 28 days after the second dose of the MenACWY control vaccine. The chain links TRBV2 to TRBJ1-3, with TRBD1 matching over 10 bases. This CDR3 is CASTGQGAGNTIYF. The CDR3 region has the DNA TGTGCCAGCACCGGACAGGGGGCTGGAAACACCATATATTTT.